The present TCR beta chain was sequenced within a study of neurological immune-mediated disorders. TCRdb analysed the 5' RACE reads with MiXCR anew, one entry per CDR3 protein. The sample carries roughly 21,000 distinct CDR3 sequences, around 16% recorded once. Notes on this clonotype: An end of the junction does not agree with germline; a read error may underlie this.

CDR1 is SGHTA, CDR2 FQGNSA, per germline. CDR3 length equals 15 residues. The T cells used for sorted libraries numbered around 1 million, either CD4+ or CD8+. The J gene is TRBJ2-3, the V gene TRBV7-2; 8 nucleotides align to TRBD2. Sequencing was carried out using CD8+ T cells from blood. The sequence was obtained from a woman under 30 with multiple sclerosis. The CDR3 DNA reads as TGTGCCAGCAGCATAGCGGGGACGAGCACAGATACGCAGTATTTT. Amino acid sequence: CASSIAGTSTDTQYF. The variable domain in full, with the rest retrieved from reference TRBV7-2 and TRBJ2-3, is GAGVSQSPSNKVTEKGKDVELRCDPISGHTALYWYRQSLGQGLEFLIYFQGNSAPDKSGLPSDRFSAERTGGSVSTLTIQRTQQEDSAVYLCASSIAGTSTDTQYFGPGTRLTVL.